The 2 T cell receptor beta chains in this list originate from one sample, sequenced in a study of graft-versus-host responses after intestinal transplantation. With roughly 200,000 irradiated, violet-dye-labeled stimulator cells, roughly 200,000 CFSE-labeled responder cells were plated. The method was immunoSEQ multiplex PCR; TCRdb's version includes in-frame clones alone and lacks a portion of them. Of approximately 10,000 clones listed, around 28% are singletons. The source material was alloreactive CD8+ T cells from a mixed lymphocyte reaction culture, sampled before intestinal transplant. Subset defined: CFSE-low proliferating T cells sorted from roughly six-day pre-transplant mixed lymphocyte reaction (GvH or HvG direction). These receptor sequences come from a human patient who received an intestinal transplant.

V gene TRBV7-9 combines with J gene TRBJ1-2; 10 nucleotides align to TRBD1. This CDR3 has 17 residues. The J segment lost 4 bases and the V segment lost 5 bases, leaving 13 bases of the junction unmatched. CDR1 is SEHNR and CDR2 is FQNEAQ in the germline V gene (reference sequence). The CDR3 nucleotides read TGTGCCAGCAGCCCGGCCGGGACAGGGGTATCTCTCTATGGCTACACCTTC. This codes for CASSPAGTGVSLYGYTF.

The table lists this clone with a few counts. The V gene is TRBV6-6, the J gene TRBJ1-5, with no clear D. Deletions cut 0 bases from V and 7 bases from J, with 10 bases between. The CDR3 is 14 residues long. CDR1 MNHNY and CDR2 SVGAGI come from the germline V gene (reference sequence). The CDR3 protein is CASSYSGVQQPQHF. CDR3 nucleotides: TGTGCCAGCAGTTACTCGGGAGTCCAACAGCCCCAGCATTTT.